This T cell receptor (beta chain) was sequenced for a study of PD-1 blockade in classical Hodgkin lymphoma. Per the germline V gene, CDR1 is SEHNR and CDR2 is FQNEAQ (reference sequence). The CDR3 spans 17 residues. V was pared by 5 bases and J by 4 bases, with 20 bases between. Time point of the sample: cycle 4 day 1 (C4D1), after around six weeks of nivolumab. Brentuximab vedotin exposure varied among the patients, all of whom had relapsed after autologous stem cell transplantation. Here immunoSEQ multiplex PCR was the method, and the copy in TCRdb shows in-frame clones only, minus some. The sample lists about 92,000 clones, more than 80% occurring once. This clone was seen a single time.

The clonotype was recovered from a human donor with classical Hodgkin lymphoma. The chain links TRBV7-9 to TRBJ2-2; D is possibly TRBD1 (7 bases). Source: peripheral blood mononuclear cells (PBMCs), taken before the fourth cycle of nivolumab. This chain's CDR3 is CASSLPGWRGRTGELFF. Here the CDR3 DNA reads TGTGCCAGCAGCCTTCCCGGCTGGAGGGGGCGCACCGGGGAGCTGTTTTTT.